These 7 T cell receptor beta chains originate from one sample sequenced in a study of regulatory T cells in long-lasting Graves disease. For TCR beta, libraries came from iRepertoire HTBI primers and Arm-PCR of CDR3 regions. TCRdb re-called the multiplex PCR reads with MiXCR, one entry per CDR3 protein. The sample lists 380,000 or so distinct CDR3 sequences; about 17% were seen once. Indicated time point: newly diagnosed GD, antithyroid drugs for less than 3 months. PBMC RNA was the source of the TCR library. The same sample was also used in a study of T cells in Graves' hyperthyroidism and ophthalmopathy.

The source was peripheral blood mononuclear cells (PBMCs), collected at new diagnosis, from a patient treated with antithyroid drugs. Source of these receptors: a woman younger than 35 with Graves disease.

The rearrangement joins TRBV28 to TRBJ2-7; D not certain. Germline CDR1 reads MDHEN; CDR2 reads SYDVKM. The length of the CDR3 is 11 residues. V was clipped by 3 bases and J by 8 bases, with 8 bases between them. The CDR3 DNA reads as TGTGCCAGCAGTTTGCCCGGCCAGCAGTACTTC. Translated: CASSLPGQQYF.

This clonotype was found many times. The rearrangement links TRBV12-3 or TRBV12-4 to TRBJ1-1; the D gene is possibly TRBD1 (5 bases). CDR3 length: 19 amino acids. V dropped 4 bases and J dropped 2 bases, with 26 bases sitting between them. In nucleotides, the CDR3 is TGTGCCAGCAGTTCAGGCAAGCAGGGATTCCGGCCCCTAAACACTGAAGCTTTCTTT. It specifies CASSSGKQGFRPLNTEAFF.

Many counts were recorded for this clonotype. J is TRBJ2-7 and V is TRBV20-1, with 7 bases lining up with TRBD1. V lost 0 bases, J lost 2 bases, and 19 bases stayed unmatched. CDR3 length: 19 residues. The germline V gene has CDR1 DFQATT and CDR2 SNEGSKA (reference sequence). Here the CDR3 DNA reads TGCAGTGCTAGAGAGTTCACCCCCAGATCGGGACAGCCACCCTACGAGCAGTACTTC. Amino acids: CSAREFTPRSGQPPYEQYF.

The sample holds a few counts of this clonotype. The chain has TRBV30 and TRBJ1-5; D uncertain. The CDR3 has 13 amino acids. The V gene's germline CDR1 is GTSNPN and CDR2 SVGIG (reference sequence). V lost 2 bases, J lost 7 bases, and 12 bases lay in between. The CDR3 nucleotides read TGTGCCTGGAGTTCTACGGCCGGGCAGCCCCAGCATTTT. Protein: CAWSSTAGQPQHF.

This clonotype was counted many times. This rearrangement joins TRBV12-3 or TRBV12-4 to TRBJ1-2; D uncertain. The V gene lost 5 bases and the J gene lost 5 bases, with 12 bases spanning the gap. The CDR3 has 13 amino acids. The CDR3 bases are TGTGCCAGCAGTCGGACGGATACATATGGCTACACCTTC. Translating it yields CASSRTDTYGYTF.

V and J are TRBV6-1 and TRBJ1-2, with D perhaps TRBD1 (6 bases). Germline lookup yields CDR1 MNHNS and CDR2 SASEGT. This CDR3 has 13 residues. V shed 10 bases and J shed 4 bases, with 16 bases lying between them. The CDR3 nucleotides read TGTGCCAACAGGGAAGTCTTCGGCTATGGCTACACCTTC. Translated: CANREVFGYGYTF.

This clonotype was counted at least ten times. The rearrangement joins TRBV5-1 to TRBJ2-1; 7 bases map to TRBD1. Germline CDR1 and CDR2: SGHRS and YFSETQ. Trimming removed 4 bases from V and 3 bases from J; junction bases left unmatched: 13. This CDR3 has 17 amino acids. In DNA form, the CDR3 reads TGCGCCAGCAGCACTAATGAAGGGACAGAGGGCTACAATGAGCAGTTCTTC. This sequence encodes CASSTNEGTEGYNEQFF.